One sample yielded the 27 T cell receptor beta chains listed below, sequenced in a study of cytomegalovirus exposure and HLA in healthy donors. PCR used 60 Vbeta primers and 13 Jbeta primers. Produced via immunoSEQ multiplex PCR; TCRdb's table is partial and in-frame only. Of 150,000 to 200,000 clones in the sample, roughly four fifths were seen once. Sequencing input: PBMCs. The receptors were gathered from a man aged 40-49 years in good health and CMV-seronegative.

The chain joins TRBV7-9 to TRBJ2-2; D may be TRBD1 (6 bases). This CDR3 has 19 amino acids. Germline values: CDR1 SEHNR, CDR2 FQNEAQ (reference sequence). Trimming left V 2 bases short and J 0 bases short, with 19 bases between. The CDR3 region is CASSLIPGVLDSNTGELFF. The CDR3 DNA reads as TGTGCCAGCAGCTTAATTCCAGGGGTATTGGATTCGAACACCGGGGAGCTGTTTTTT. Using reference TRBV7-9 and TRBJ2-2 for the parts outside the CDR3, the full variable domain is DTGVSQNPRHKITKRGQNVTFRCDPISEHNRLYWYRQTLGQGPEFLTYFQNEAQLEKSRLLSDRFSAERPKGSFSTLEIQRTEQGDSAMYLCASSLIPGVLDSNTGELFFGEGSRLTVL.

This sequence joins TRBV6-4 and TRBJ1-6; D is perhaps TRBD1 (5 bases). The germline V gene has CDR1 MRHNA and CDR2 SNTAGT. With 4 bases removed from V and 5 bases from J, the gap between germline ends came to 9 bases. This CDR3 comprises 14 residues. CDR3 residues: CASSAGEDNSPLHF. The CDR3 bases are TGTGCCAGCAGTGCGGGGGAAGATAATTCACCCCTCCACTTT.

The V and J genes are TRBV2 and TRBJ2-1, with 7 bases that match TRBD2. Germline V lookup: CDR1 SNHLY, CDR2 FYNNEI. Trimming removed 6 bases from V and 0 bases from J; junction bases left unmatched: 11. The CDR3 totals 17 residues. The CDR3 spells CASRVGWGGSSYNEQFF. Here the CDR3 DNA reads TGTGCCAGCAGAGTGGGGTGGGGGGGAAGCTCCTACAATGAGCAGTTCTTC.

The chain uses TRBV7-3 and TRBJ2-2; tentative D call: TRBD1 (6 bases). Trimming removed 8 bases from V and 4 bases from J, with 11 bases in between. The CDR3 has 13 amino acids. Germline loops: CDR1 SGHTA, CDR2 FQGTGA. The CDR3 loop reads CASARGGTGELFF. CDR3 nucleotides: TGTGCCAGCGCCAGGGGCGGCACCGGGGAGCTGTTTTTT.

The chain couples TRBV5-5 to TRBJ1-5; a weak D match, TRBD1 (5 bases). CDR3 length: 16 residues. Germline V gene sequence: CDR1 SGHKS, CDR2 YYEKEE (reference sequence). With 3 bases removed from V and 5 bases from J, the gap between germline ends came to 18 bases. CDR3 DNA: TGTGCCAGCAGCTCGAGGGGAGGGGCAATTGATCAGCCCCAGCATTTT. Its protein is CASSSRGGAIDQPQHF.

In regard to this clone: A junction boundary mismatches the germline segment, possibly from a read error. The chain combines TRBV7-9 with TRBJ2-7; 8 positions match TRBD2. Germline V gene data show CDR1 as SEHNR and CDR2 as FQNEAQ (reference sequence). The CDR3 extends over 13 amino acids. Here the CDR3 reads CSSSSGGAYEQYF. CDR3 DNA sequence: TGTTCCAGCAGCTCCGGGGGGGCCTACGAGCAGTACTTC. Combining the CDR3 with reference TRBV7-9 and TRBJ2-7 gives the whole variable domain DTGVSQNPRHKITKRGQNVTFRCDPISEHNRLYWYRQTLGQGPEFLTYFQNEAQLEKSRLLSDRFSAERPKGSFSTLEIQRTEQGDSAMYLCSSSSGGAYEQYFGPGTRLTVT.

V gene TRBV27 combines with J gene TRBJ1-6; no clear D. The germline V gene has CDR1 MNHEY and CDR2 SMNVEV (reference sequence). The CDR3 covers 16 residues. Deletions cut 8 bases from V and 1 base from J, with 15 bases between. The CDR3 coding sequence is TGTGCCAGCCGCCTGTTGGGCGCGTCCTATAATTCACCCCTCCACTTT. This codes for CASRLLGASYNSPLHF.

In this sample, this clone turned up a few times. This chain connects TRBV27 to TRBJ1-2; D unclear. CDR3 size: 13 residues. V was trimmed by 3 bases and J by 2 bases, leaving 7 bases between them. Germline V gene sequence: CDR1 MNHEY, CDR2 SMNVEV (reference sequence). CDR3 bases: TGTGCCAGCAGTTTGTCCGCGAACTATGGCTACACCTTC. Its protein is CASSLSANYGYTF.

Of note for this clone: One end of the junction varies from germline; a read error may be responsible. The chain joins TRBV7-9 to TRBJ2-2, with 7 bases aligning to TRBD2. Germline V CDR1 and CDR2: SEHNR, FQNEAQ (reference sequence). The CDR3 loop spans 17 amino acids. The CDR3: CSSSLDRGETNTGELFF. The CDR3 DNA reads TGTTCCAGCAGCTTAGATCGGGGGGAAACGAACACCGGGGAGCTGTTTTTT.

The rearrangement uses TRBV2 and TRBJ2-2; no clear D. The germline V gene encodes CDR1 SNHLY and CDR2 FYNNEI. This CDR3 is 12 amino acids long. V lost 4 bases and J lost 6, with 6 bases in between. DNA of the CDR3: TGTGCCAGCAGTGCCCAGGCCGGGGAGCTGTTTTTT. Translated, it gives CASSAQAGELFF. Complete variable domain (other parts from reference TRBV2 and TRBJ2-2): EPEVTQTPSHQVTQMGQEVILRCVPISNHLYFYWYRQILGQKVEFLVSFYNNEISEKSEIFDDQFSVERPDGSNFTLKIRSTKLEDSAMYFCASSAQAGELFFGEGSRLTVL.

This clone appeared a few times. The junction and the germline gene differ at one end; a read error may be behind it. The rearrangement uses TRBV6-4 and TRBJ1-1; 8 positions match TRBD1. This CDR3 is built from 14 residues. Germline loops: CDR1 MRHNA, CDR2 SNTAGT. CDR3 loop: CASRDWDRSTEAFF. The CDR3 DNA follows: TGTGCCAGCAGGGACTGGGACAGGAGCACTGAAGCTTTCTTT.

The chain uses TRBV7-2 and TRBJ1-6, with TRBD1 matching over 7 bases. This CDR3 has 14 amino acids. J lost 7 bases, V lost 2 bases, and 2 bases had no gene match. CDR1 SGHTA and CDR2 FQGNSA come from the germline V gene. The CDR3 reads CASSLQGENSPLHF. The CDR3 DNA follows: TGTGCCAGCAGCTTACAGGGGGAAAATTCACCCCTCCACTTT.

This rearrangement joins TRBV4-2 to TRBJ2-7, with TRBD1 as a possible D gene (5 bases). The CDR3 extends over 14 amino acids. Germline CDR1 LGHNA, CDR2 YNFKEQ. Trimming shortened V by 0 bases and J by 6 bases, and 12 bases separated the two germline ends. CDR3 protein: CASSQESRVGEQYF. The CDR3 region has the DNA TGTGCCAGCAGCCAAGAAAGCAGGGTAGGCGAGCAGTACTTC.

The J gene is TRBJ2-2, the V gene TRBV11-3, with a tentative D call TRBD1 (5 bases). V shed 4 bases and J shed 0 bases, with 9 bases lying between them. Germline CDR1 SGHNT, CDR2 YENEEA. CDR3 length: 15 amino acids. The CDR3 sequence is CASSSRTTNTGELFF. CDR3 in DNA: TGTGCCAGCAGCTCAAGGACAACGAACACCGGGGAGCTGTTTTTT. The full variable domain, its missing parts supplied by reference TRBV11-3 and TRBJ2-2, is EAGVVQSPRYKIIEKKQPVAFWCNPISGHNTLYWYLQNLGQGPELLIRYENEEAVDDSQLPKDRFSAERLKGVDSTLKIQPAELGDSAVYLCASSSRTTNTGELFFGEGSRLTVL.

This sequence joins TRBV6-5 and TRBJ2-7, with 10 nucleotides matching TRBD2. Germline assignment: CDR1 MNHEY and CDR2 SVGAGI. J lost 6 bases, V lost 8 bases, and 7 bases had no gene match. The CDR3 is made up of 13 amino acids. This CDR3 is CASGAGGPLEQYF. The CDR3 DNA is TGTGCCAGCGGAGCGGGGGGGCCCCTCGAGCAGTACTTC.

This chain uses TRBV29-1 with TRBJ2-7; 10 bases fit TRBD1. With 4 bases clipped from V and 4 bases from J, the junction kept 7 bases outside the gene matches. This CDR3 comprises 14 residues. CDR1 and CDR2 (germline): SQVTM, ANQGSEA. CDR3 sequence reads: CSVAIRDRGYEQYF. Written as DNA, the CDR3 is TGCAGCGTTGCTATTCGGGACAGGGGTTACGAGCAGTACTTC.

The chain joins TRBV5-8 to TRBJ2-1; 11 bases fit TRBD1. The germline V gene has CDR1 SGHTS and CDR2 YDEGEE. This CDR3 contains 16 residues. V lost 1 base and J lost 3; bases outside the gene matches: 3. This CDR3 is CASSLFGTGGYNEQFF. Written as DNA, the CDR3 is TGTGCCAGCAGCTTGTTTGGGACAGGGGGCTACAATGAGCAGTTCTTC.

J is TRBJ2-5 and V is TRBV7-2, with 7 bases identical to TRBD1. This CDR3 has 17 amino acids. CDR1 SGHTA and CDR2 FQGNSA come from the germline V gene. J lost 1 base, V lost 4 bases, and 12 bases had no gene match. The CDR3 coding sequence is TGTGCCAGCAGCTATTGGACAGGAGGTGGTTCCCAAGAGACCCAGTACTTC. It specifies CASSYWTGGGSQETQYF. The full variable domain, its missing parts supplied by reference TRBV7-2 and TRBJ2-5, is GAGVSQSPSNKVTEKGKDVELRCDPISGHTALYWYRQSLGQGLEFLIYFQGNSAPDKSGLPSDRFSAERTGGSVSTLTIQRTQQEDSAVYLCASSYWTGGGSQETQYFGPGTRLLVL.

This clone was counted only a few times. The V and J genes are TRBV7-2 and TRBJ2-1; maybe TRBD1 (5 bases). The CDR3 totals 13 residues. The germline V gene encodes CDR1 SGHTA and CDR2 FQGNSA. The V end was cut by 1 base, the J end by 8 bases, with 9 bases between. CDR3 amino acids: CASSLVQGDEQFF. CDR3 coding DNA: TGTGCCAGCAGCTTAGTTCAAGGGGATGAGCAGTTCTTC.

V is TRBV5-1 and J is TRBJ2-1, with TRBD2 identical over 7 bases. The CDR3 consists of 16 residues. V trimming: 0 bases; J trimming: 0 bases; junction bases outside the gene matches: 3. Germline CDR1 SGHRS, CDR2 YFSETQ. CDR3 residues: CASSLGTGGSYNEQFF. DNA for the CDR3: TGCGCCAGCAGCTTGGGTACGGGGGGCTCCTACAATGAGCAGTTCTTC.

This rearrangement joins TRBV19 to TRBJ1-1; 8 positions agree with TRBD1. The CDR3 extends over 16 amino acids. From germline, CDR1 is LNHDA and CDR2 SQIVND (reference sequence). V lost 1 base to trimming and J lost 3 bases; unmatched junction nucleotides: 7. The chain's CDR3 is CASSIAGQGGDTEAFF. The CDR3 DNA reads as TGTGCCAGTAGTATAGCCGGACAGGGTGGGGACACTGAAGCTTTCTTT.

This clone was detected only once. The chain carries TRBV6-1 and TRBJ1-2, with TRBD1 as a possible D gene (5 bases). V dropped 2 bases and J dropped 4 bases, with 11 bases sitting between them. CDR1 MNHNS and CDR2 SASEGT come from the germline V gene. This CDR3 is 14 amino acids long. The CDR3 protein is CASSETPGSYGYTF. DNA for the CDR3: TGTGCCAGCAGTGAAACCCCAGGGTCCTATGGCTACACCTTC.

The chain is built from TRBV19 and TRBJ2-1, with D perhaps matching TRBD2 (7 bases). The length of the CDR3 is 19 residues. The germline V gene has CDR1 LNHDA and CDR2 SQIVND (reference sequence). V lost 1 base and J 0 bases, leaving 19 bases between the germline ends. CDR3: CASSIVGGAVLSSYNEQFF. In nucleotides, the CDR3 is TGTGCCAGTAGTATAGTGGGGGGGGCCGTTCTGAGCTCCTACAATGAGCAGTTCTTC.

The chain carries TRBV4-2 and TRBJ2-7; 8 nucleotides agree with TRBD2. V shed 0 bases and J 4 bases; nucleotides not matched to a gene: 8. The CDR3 has 16 residues. Germline V lookup: CDR1 LGHNA, CDR2 YNFKEQ. CDR3: CASSQDRNSGAYEQYF. Here the CDR3 DNA reads TGTGCCAGCAGCCAAGATCGGAATAGCGGGGCTTACGAGCAGTACTTC.

The chain couples TRBV5-1 to TRBJ1-2, with 7 bases fitting TRBD1. The CDR3 sequence is 13 residues long. The germline V gene has CDR1 SGHRS and CDR2 YFSETQ. Germline trimming cut 1 base from V and 5 bases from J; bases unmatched to any gene: 2. CDR3 DNA sequence: TGCGCCAGCAGCTTGACAGGGGAGTATGGCTACACCTTC. It is translated as CASSLTGEYGYTF.

This clone was observed a few times. The chain links TRBV19 to TRBJ1-5, with D hard to call. The CDR3 is 13 residues long. Trimming took off 3 bases at V and 3 bases at J, with 6 bases between the two ends. Germline V gives CDR1 LNHDA, CDR2 SQIVND (reference sequence). DNA of the CDR3: TGTGCCAGTAGTATTCTTCCCAATCAGCCCCAGCATTTT. Translation: CASSILPNQPQHF.

This CDR3 reads CASSITGVGTEAFF. For the CDR3, the DNA is TGTGCCAGCAGCATTACAGGGGTGGGCACTGAAGCTTTCTTT. The V and J genes are TRBV7-2 and TRBJ1-1, with 7 bases aligning to TRBD1. V lost 5 bases to trimming and J lost 4 bases; unmatched junction nucleotides: 7. This CDR3 spans 14 amino acids. Germline values: CDR1 SGHTA, CDR2 FQGNSA.